These 10 T cell receptor beta chains were all obtained from the same sample, sequenced in a study of graft-versus-host responses after intestinal transplantation. Generated by immunoSEQ multiplex PCR, the TCRdb table keeps only in-frame clones and is missing some. The data contain about 14,000 clones, around 40% of them singletons. The sample consisted of alloreactive CD4+ T cells from a mixed lymphocyte reaction culture, taken before intestinal transplant. The subset denotes: CFSE-low proliferating T cells sorted from roughly six-day pre-transplant mixed lymphocyte reaction (GvH or HvG direction). Receptors originate from a human patient who received an intestinal transplant.

The chain combines TRBV7-9 with TRBJ2-2, with 12 positions matching TRBD2. The germline gives CDR1 SEHNR, CDR2 FQNEAQ (reference sequence). V dropped 8 bases and J dropped 5; count of bases not matched to a gene: 9. This CDR3 contains 16 residues. The CDR3 protein is CASCPWLAGGTGELFF. DNA of the CDR3: TGTGCCAGCTGCCCGTGGCTAGCGGGGGGGACCGGGGAGCTGTTTTTT.

This clone appeared a few times. The J gene is TRBJ1-2, the V gene TRBV7-9, with 7 bases that match TRBD1. The CDR3 is 12 residues long. Germline V gives CDR1 SEHNR, CDR2 FQNEAQ (reference sequence). V trimming: 5 bases; J trimming: 8 bases; junction bases outside the gene matches: 5. CDR3 region: CASSRPGGGYTF. As DNA, the CDR3 is TGTGCCAGCAGCCGCCCAGGGGGAGGCTACACCTTC.

This clone was picked up a small number of times. The chain uses TRBV7-2 and TRBJ2-1; D is unresolved. Germline V gives CDR1 SGHTA, CDR2 FQGNSA. The CDR3 length is 16 residues. The ends were cut back, 3 bases at V and 6 bases at J, with 18 bases in the middle. This CDR3 is CASSFTGSWMSNEQFF. The CDR3 nucleotides read TGTGCCAGCAGCTTCACCGGGTCTTGGATGTCCAATGAGCAGTTCTTC.

This sequence joins TRBV6-5 and TRBJ2-7; unclear D gene. V gave up 4 bases and J gave up 2 bases, with 18 bases separating them. CDR3 length: 16 residues. Germline V gene data show CDR1 as MNHEY and CDR2 as SVGAGI. The CDR3 DNA reads TGTGCCAGCAGTTCCTATCCCGGAAGAGGCACCTACGAGCAGTACTTC. Its translation: CASSSYPGRGTYEQYF.

This clone was recorded a few times. This sequence joins TRBV6-5 and TRBJ2-7, with 7 bases identical to TRBD1. This CDR3 spans 13 amino acids. The germline V gene encodes CDR1 MNHEY and CDR2 SVGAGI. With V trimmed by 8 bases and J by 3 bases, 7 bases remained unmatched. In DNA form, the CDR3 reads TGTGCCAGCGCGGACAGGTGGATCTACGAGCAGTACTTC. Its translation: CASADRWIYEQYF.

This clone was observed a few times. The chain carries TRBV5-1 and TRBJ2-2; 9 bases fit TRBD1. V gave up 3 bases and J gave up 3 bases; unmatched junction bases: 3. Germline V lookup: CDR1 SGHRS, CDR2 YFSETQ. The CDR3 spans 15 residues. CDR3 residues: CASSSGTGHTGELFF. CDR3 coding DNA: TGCGCCAGCAGCTCCGGGACAGGGCACACCGGGGAGCTGTTTTTT.

The V and J genes are TRBV27 and TRBJ2-6; 11 bases line up with TRBD2. The CDR3 has 18 residues. V lost 2 bases and J lost 0; bases outside the gene matches: 3. The germline gives CDR1 MNHEY, CDR2 SMNVEV (reference sequence). This CDR3 reads CASSLLAGGNSGANVLTF. CDR3 nucleotides: TGTGCCAGCAGTTTACTAGCGGGGGGAAACTCTGGGGCCAACGTCCTGACTTTC.

J is TRBJ2-7 and V is TRBV14, with 9 bases that match TRBD2. V was clipped by 3 bases and J by 12 bases; unmatched bases: 6. The CDR3 has 12 residues. Germline V CDR1 and CDR2: SGHDN, FVKESK. CDR3 residues: CASSQIAGAVYF. CDR3 DNA: TGTGCCAGCAGCCAGATAGCGGGGGCGGTGTACTTC.

This clone has more than one count but fewer than ten. The genes are TRBV5-1 and TRBJ2-2; weak D call: TRBD1 (7 bases). Germline CDR1 SGHRS, CDR2 YFSETQ. V shed 0 bases and J shed 6 bases, with 12 bases lying between them. The CDR3 totals 15 residues. CDR3: CASSLAGGLAGELFF. The CDR3 DNA reads as TGCGCCAGCAGCTTGGCAGGGGGGCTCGCCGGGGAGCTGTTTTTT.

This clone is labeled as medium-sized. The chain joins TRBV7-2 to TRBJ2-7; 7 bases are a match to TRBD1. Germline loops: CDR1 SGHTA, CDR2 FQGNSA. Trimming at V came to 1 base and at J to 2 bases, leaving 5 bases not matched to a gene. This CDR3 contains 15 residues. The DNA of the CDR3 is TGTGCCAGCAGCTTAGTACAGGGGTCGACCTACGAGCAGTACTTC. It encodes CASSLVQGSTYEQYF.